This T cell receptor beta chain was sequenced for a study of T-cell reconstitution after alpha-beta-depleted transplantation in children. The V gene end was trimmed by 2 bases and the J gene end by 7 bases; junction bases not matched to a gene: 8. The CDR3 is 15 amino acids. Germline V gene data show CDR1 as MNHEY and CDR2 as SVGEGT. This clonotype occurred many times. The antigen is not known. Study-wide findings and caveats: Reportedly, roughly two months post-transplant, alpha-beta T cells arose from several hundred expanded graft clones. After transplant, high TCRbeta diversity at day 60 in some patients arose from surviving recipient T cells and thymic progenitors.

Unique molecular identifiers featured in how the TCRbeta library was prepared. TCRdb used MiXCR to reprocess the PCR reads, holding one entry per CDR3 protein. The table has about 470,000 distinct CDR3 sequences, about 45% seen once. The receptor comes from a girl aged 2 to 10 with aplastic anemia, due to receive a stem cell transplant. J is TRBJ2-1 and V is TRBV6-2 or TRBV6-3, with TRBD2 matching over 7 bases. The sequencing used PBMCs, collected before TCRalphabeta/CD19-depleted stem cell transplant. The CDR3 protein is CASSYLGLGTNEQFF. The CDR3 DNA follows: TGTGCCAGCAGTTACCTCGGACTAGGAACGAATGAGCAGTTCTTC.